The rows below give T cell receptor beta chains drawn from one sample of a study of T cell changes during pregnancy in multiple sclerosis. The table came from immunoSEQ multiplex PCR; TCRdb's copy has only in-frame clones and leaves some out. This table holds tens of thousands of clones, over 80% found once. Sequencing used CD4+ T cells from peripheral blood mononuclear cells, obtained before pregnancy. The receptor source for this set is a female donor with multiple sclerosis, enrolled in a pregnancy study. Both conserved end residues are part of each CDR3. Each record gives: V gene, D gene, J gene, clone size, CDR3 protein, CDR3 DNA. The D gene is left open where the match is weak. Clone size is given for some rows only: seen once, a few or many times, or a class if the clone is expanded.

TRBV25-1	TRBD2	TRBJ2-2	NA	CASSEVGGWTGELFF	TGTGCCAGCAGTGAAGTGGGGGGGTGGACCGGGGAGCTGTTTTTT
TRBV7-2	NA	TRBJ2-7	NA	CASSLAGRPYEQYF	TGTGCCAGCAGCTTAGCAGGGAGGCCCTACGAGCAGTACTTC
TRBV5-1	NA	TRBJ1-2	few	CASSLDRDGYTF	TGCGCCAGCAGCTTGGACAGGGATGGCTACACCTTC
TRBV5-1	NA	TRBJ2-1	NA	CASSLEAGGFNEQFF	TGCGCCAGCAGCTTGGAGGCAGGTGGTTTCAATGAGCAGTTCTTC
TRBV19	NA	TRBJ2-1	NA	CASSIAATSYNEQFF	TGTGCCAGTAGTATAGCGGCGACTAGTTACAATGAGCAGTTCTTC
TRBV2	NA	TRBJ2-7	NA	CASSDSYEQYF	TGTGCCAGCAGTGACAGCTACGAGCAGTACTTC
TRBV18	NA	TRBJ2-7	NA	CASSRGAGIDYEQYF	TGTGCCAGCTCACGTGGGGCGGGGATTGACTACGAGCAGTACTTC
TRBV6-5	TRBD1	TRBJ2-1	NA	CASSYSGQGAGEQFF	TGTGCCAGCAGTTACTCCGGGCAGGGGGCTGGTGAGCAGTTCTTC
TRBV9	NA	TRBJ2-2	NA	CASSREFNTGELFF	TGTGCCAGCTCCCGGGAGTTCAACACCGGGGAGCTGTTTTTT
TRBV7-8	NA	TRBJ1-1	NA	CASSFQGITEAFF	TGTGCCAGCAGCTTCCAGGGAATTACTGAAGCTTTCTTT